The 14 T cell receptor beta chains below come from one sample, sequenced in a study of cytomegalovirus exposure and HLA in healthy donors. Repertoires were generated with immunoSEQ multiplex PCR, while TCRdb's copy carries only in-frame clones and drops some. The sample includes 150,000 to 250,000 clones, roughly 84% of them seen just once. The sample comprised PBMCs. The receptor source for this set is a woman aged 30 to 39 in good health and CMV-seropositive.

The chain carries TRBV4-1 and TRBJ1-2; possibly TRBD1 for D (6 bases). This CDR3 contains 15 residues. The ends were cut back, 3 bases at V and 3 bases at J, with 14 bases in the middle. Germline values: CDR1 MGHRA, CDR2 YSYEKL. The CDR3 region has the DNA TGCGCCAGCAGCCAGGCAGGACAGCCAGACTATGGCTACACCTTC. Protein sequence: CASSQAGQPDYGYTF.

This clone came up once. The rearrangement links TRBV20-1 to TRBJ2-5, with TRBD1 as a possible D gene (5 bases). This CDR3 is 10 amino acids long. The germline gives CDR1 DFQATT, CDR2 SNEGSKA (reference sequence). Between the trimmed V and J ends, which lost 4 bases and 5 bases, there was a span of 5 bases. The chain's CDR3 is CSAKGETQYF. CDR3 nucleotide sequence: TGCAGTGCTAAGGGGGAGACCCAGTACTTC.

The chain employs TRBV11-3 and TRBJ2-1, with 14 bases fitting TRBD2. J gave up 6 bases and V 5 bases, and 3 bases lay outside the gene matches. The CDR3 length is 15 residues. Germline CDR1 is SGHNT and CDR2 is YENEEA. The CDR3 loop is CASSRGTSGSNEQFF. In DNA, the CDR3 is TGTGCCAGCAGCAGAGGGACTAGCGGGAGCAATGAGCAGTTCTTC. The whole variable domain, remainder taken from reference TRBV11-3 and TRBJ2-1, is EAGVVQSPRYKIIEKKQPVAFWCNPISGHNTLYWYLQNLGQGPELLIRYENEEAVDDSQLPKDRFSAERLKGVDSTLKIQPAELGDSAVYLCASSRGTSGSNEQFFGPGTRLTVL.

The chain has TRBV28 and TRBJ2-7, with TRBD2 matching over 10 bases. Germline V CDR1 and CDR2: MDHEN, SYDVKM. Trimming at V came to 4 bases and at J to 2 bases, leaving 8 bases not matched to a gene. This CDR3 has 16 amino acids. CDR3 region: CASSSRTSGRPYEQYF. The CDR3 nucleotides are TGTGCCAGCAGTTCCCGGACTAGCGGTCGACCCTACGAGCAGTACTTC.

The chain uses TRBV9 and TRBJ2-7; D is unclear. This CDR3 region has 14 residues. Trimming stripped 0 bases from V and 2 bases from J, with 9 bases between. Germline V gene lookup returns CDR1 SGDLS and CDR2 YYNGEE. This CDR3 is CASSVEGVAYEQYF. DNA for the CDR3: TGTGCCAGCAGCGTAGAAGGAGTGGCCTACGAGCAGTACTTC.

V usage is TRBV5-1 and J usage is TRBJ2-5; 10 nucleotides agree with TRBD1. Germline trimming cut 0 bases from V and 1 base from J; bases unmatched to any gene: 6. This CDR3 contains 17 residues. Germline V gene data show CDR1 as SGHRS and CDR2 as YFSETQ. The CDR3, as DNA: TGCGCCAGCAGCTTGGATTTGGGACAGGGGTCCCAAGAGACCCAGTACTTC. This encodes CASSLDLGQGSQETQYF.

This rearrangement joins TRBV2 to TRBJ2-7, with TRBD2 matching 7 bases. Germline V gives CDR1 SNHLY, CDR2 FYNNEI. The CDR3 is 14 amino acids. With 11 bases clipped from V and 0 bases from J, the junction kept 10 bases outside the gene matches. CDR3 nucleotide sequence: TGTGCCGCACGTGACGGGAGGAGCTCCTACGAGCAGTACTTC. As protein: CAARDGRSSYEQYF.

This clone was counted a few times. The CDR3 here is CASSLTVPGANVLTF. CDR3 nucleotide sequence: TGTGCCAGCAGCTTAACAGTACCTGGGGCCAACGTCCTGACTTTC. The chain employs TRBV7-2 and TRBJ2-6; D gene uncertain. The CDR3 consists of 15 residues. V was clipped by 2 bases and J by 2 bases, with 7 bases between them. The germline V gene encodes CDR1 SGHTA and CDR2 FQGNSA. The entire variable domain, with the rest obtained from reference TRBV7-2 and TRBJ2-6, is as follows: GAGVSQSPSNKVTEKGKDVELRCDPISGHTALYWYRQSLGQGLEFLIYFQGNSAPDKSGLPSDRFSAERTGGSVSTLTIQRTQQEDSAVYLCASSLTVPGANVLTFGAGSRLTVL.

This clone was found a few times. The chain links TRBV27 to TRBJ2-7; 8 nucleotides line up with TRBD1. The V segment lost 5 bases and the J segment 2 bases; nucleotides outside the gene matches: 5. The germline gives CDR1 MNHEY, CDR2 SMNVEV (reference sequence). The CDR3 loop spans 14 amino acids. The DNA of the CDR3 is TGTGCCAGCAGTACTACAGGGGGGACCTACGAGCAGTACTTC. Residues: CASSTTGGTYEQYF.

This clone was seen a handful of times. The V and J genes are TRBV10-1 and TRBJ1-2; D may be TRBD1 (6 bases). CDR1 and CDR2 (germline): WNHNN, SYGVQD (reference sequence). This CDR3 comprises 13 residues. Trimming shortened V by 5 bases and J by 7 bases, and 14 bases separated the two germline ends. The CDR3 nucleotides read TGCGCCAGCAGTTCACAGGGTACTCGTGGCTACACCTTC. This gives the protein CASSSQGTRGYTF.

This sequence joins TRBV30 and TRBJ1-2; D is undetermined. CDR1 is GTSNPN, CDR2 SVGIG, per germline (reference sequence). Trimming removed 4 bases from V and 8 bases from J, with 14 bases in between. The CDR3 has 12 amino acids. The CDR3 DNA reads TGTGCCTGGAAAGTATTACATAGCGGCTACACCTTC. Protein sequence: CAWKVLHSGYTF.

This clone was detected once. The chain employs TRBV7-2 and TRBJ2-1; 7 nucleotides align to TRBD1. CDR1 SGHTA and CDR2 FQGNSA come from the germline V gene. Trimming removed 1 base from V and 2 bases from J; junction bases left unmatched: 5. CDR3 length: 16 amino acids. The CDR3, as DNA: TGTGCCAGCAGCTTAGAGGGACAGAAACCCTACAATGAGCAGTTCTTC. The encoded protein is CASSLEGQKPYNEQFF.

V gene TRBV10-3 combines with J gene TRBJ1-2, with 7 bases that match TRBD1. From germline, CDR1 is ENHRY and CDR2 SYGVKD. V dropped 6 bases and J dropped 7; count of bases not matched to a gene: 11. CDR3 length: 14 amino acids. In nucleotides, the CDR3 is TGTGCCATCAGGGAACCCGGGACAGCTACTGGCTACACCTTC. This codes for CAIREPGTATGYTF.

There are many counts of this clone. This chain links TRBV28 with TRBJ1-2, with D possibly TRBD1 on 6 matching bases. With 7 bases removed from V and 5 bases from J, the gap between germline ends came to 20 bases. Germline V gene lookup returns CDR1 MDHEN and CDR2 SYDVKM. There are 15 residues in the CDR3. The CDR3 sequence: CASIQPGGRFYGYTF. The CDR3 DNA follows: TGTGCCAGCATCCAACCGGGGGGCAGATTTTATGGCTACACCTTC.